Below, one TCR beta chain is given with its context. Its antigen is still unknown. Base qualities were left out, and no much larger clone turns up one base away. These data belong to a study of Ad26.COV2.S vaccination and SARS-CoV-2 variants (dated by TCRdb to the early 2020s). Concerning the study at large: Donors in the vaccine arm were drawn from COV1001, a phase I-IIa trial of Ad26.COV2.S in healthy adults that was multicentre, randomized, double-blind and placebo-controlled. A total of about 30 samples were included in the TCR-sequenced set, comprising roughly 19 Ad26.COV2.S vaccine recipients, 5 placebo recipients and 8 SARS-CoV-2 convalescent individuals. Investigators did not know the trial group allocation while performing experiments and assessing outcomes. Ad26.COV2.S was given intramuscularly at 5x10^10 or 1x10^11 viral particles, as a single shot or as two shots 56 days apart. The specificity and breadth of SARS-CoV-2-reactive T cell receptors after Ad26.COV2.S vaccination were assessed by TCRbeta repertoire sequencing. Trial participants were randomized into five groups of five: low-dose or high-dose Ad26.COV2.S given once or twice, or placebo on both occasions. Summary of the overall study and its limitations: Higher spike-specific TCR breadth was observed in Ad26.COV2.S recipients than in placebo recipients (P = 0.0014). Substantial breadth of spike-specific CD8+ and CD4+ T cell responses was reported after vaccination. It was noted by the authors that total T cell responses may have been underestimated by the TCR breadth and depth analyses. Vaccine and placebo recipients had similar non-spike TCR breadth, a finding consistent with the vaccine containing only spike. Comparing responses between vaccine doses or regimens was not something the study was powered to do.

Deletion took 4 bases off V and 3 bases off J, with a span of 19 bases between the germline ends. The CDR3 runs 16 residues from the cysteine to the phenylalanine. The DNA shown is the 48-base CDR3, in frame from base 1. The germline V gene supplies CDR1 MNHEY and CDR2 SVGEGT. The immunoSEQ Assay was used to sequence TCRbeta CDR3 regions. After extraction, genomic DNA underwent amplification by bias-controlled multiplex PCR, followed by high-throughput sequencing. As for how the authors treated the data: To quantify the absolute abundance of every unique TCRbeta CDR3 region, sequences were collapsed and filtered. Usable DNA was measured by amplifying reference genes present in all nucleated cells, and TCRbeta template counts were normalized to that usable DNA to estimate T cell fraction. Repertoire TCRs were annotated as SARS-CoV-2-specific when V gene, CDR3 amino acid sequence and J gene were exactly matched to a known reactive TCR set. MIRA supplied the reference SARS-CoV-2 TCR set, which was filtered for enrichment in COVID-19-positive ImmuneCODE repertoires so that public or cross-reactive TCRs were removed. Drawing on the MIRA antigens, annotated TCRs were analysed further at the level of specific ORF or position within ORF. Depth was the summed frequency of annotated unique rearrangements, while breadth was defined as annotated unique rearrangements over total unique productive rearrangements. Two-sided Wilcoxon rank-sum tests were used to compare TCR breadth between groups. TCRdb holds this immuneACCESS table with in-frame rearrangements only. Some clones are missing; in checked studies, unresolved V genes explain under half, and the rest has no known cause. V and J calls and clone size follow that table, whereas D and trimming were derived from the DNA. Here the sample has 350,000 to 400,000 clones; around nine tenths occur a single time. The ten largest clonotypes hold about 2% of the sample.

Taken with the paper, the label for treatment or condition translates to: 19 received Ad26.COV2.S at low or high dose, single or two shots; 5 received placebo; per-sample allocation not given. Repertoires of vaccine and placebo recipients were sequenced from samples taken on day 63 after the first injection. Between 29 July and 7 August 2020, Cohort 1b enrolled some 25 adults aged 18-55 years at one site in Boston, USA. Ad26.COV2.S was a replication-incompetent adenovirus type 26 vector expressing a prefusion-stabilized SARS-CoV-2 spike protein from the original Wuhan strain. The receptor's source is a person between 18 and 65 years old who received the Ad26.COV2.S COVID-19 vaccine or a placebo. Recombination linked TRBV6-2 or TRBV6-3 to TRBJ2-7, with no D gene named confidently. The sample in question was peripheral blood, obtained in a trial of Ad26.COV2.S vaccine versus placebo. The CDR3 has the sequence CASSSSRSGPFYEQYF. The DNA sequence reads TGTGCCAGCAGTTCATCCCGGTCGGGCCCCTTCTACGAGCAGTACTTC.